This paragraph covers one T cell receptor (beta chain) sequence. These data are taken from a study of shared clonotypes between healthy human individuals. DNA input for the unsorted PBMC replicate PCRs was about 270 ng, roughly 33,000 T cell genomes. Sequencing on ten immunoSEQ deep assay plates was performed for unsorted PBMC DNA. Using immunoSEQ multiplex PCR, the repertoire was profiled, and TCRdb retains in-frame clones only, with some absent. The table shows around 430,000 clones, with roughly 83% occurring only once. The germline V and J ends were trimmed by 3 bases and 1 base, with 7 bases remaining between them. The CDR3 runs to 13 residues. Germline V gene lookup returns CDR1 SQVTM and CDR2 ANQGSEA.

Sequencing input: PBMCs. The source is a woman aged 40-49 years in good health. Some clones in this sample may be carry-over from other donors' samples. The chain has TRBV29-1 and TRBJ1-3; no definite D call. The CDR3 bases are TGCAGCGTTGACCCCGGGTCTGGAAACACCATATATTTT. It is translated as CSVDPGSGNTIYF.